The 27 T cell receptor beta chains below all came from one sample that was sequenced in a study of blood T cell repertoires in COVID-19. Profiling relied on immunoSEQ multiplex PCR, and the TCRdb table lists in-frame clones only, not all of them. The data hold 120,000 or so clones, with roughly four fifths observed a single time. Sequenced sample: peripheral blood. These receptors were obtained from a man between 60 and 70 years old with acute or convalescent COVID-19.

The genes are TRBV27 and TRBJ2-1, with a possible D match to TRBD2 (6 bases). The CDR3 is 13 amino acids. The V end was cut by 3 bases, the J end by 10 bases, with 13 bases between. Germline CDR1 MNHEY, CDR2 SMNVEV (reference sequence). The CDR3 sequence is CASSFLSGREQFF. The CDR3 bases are TGTGCCAGCAGTTTTTTATCCGGGAGAGAGCAGTTCTTC.

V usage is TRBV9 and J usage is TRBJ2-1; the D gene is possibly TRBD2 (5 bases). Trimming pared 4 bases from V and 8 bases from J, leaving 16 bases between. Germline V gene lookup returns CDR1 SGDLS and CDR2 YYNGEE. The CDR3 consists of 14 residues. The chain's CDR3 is CASSNRRTIDEQFF. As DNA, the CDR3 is TGTGCCAGCAGCAACCGGAGGACCATAGATGAGCAGTTCTTC.

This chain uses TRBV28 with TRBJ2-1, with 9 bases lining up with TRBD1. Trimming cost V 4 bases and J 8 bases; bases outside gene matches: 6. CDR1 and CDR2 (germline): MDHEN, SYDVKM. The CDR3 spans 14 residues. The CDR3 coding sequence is TGTGCCAGCAGTTGGGGGACAGGGTTCGATGAGCAGTTCTTC. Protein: CASSWGTGFDEQFF.

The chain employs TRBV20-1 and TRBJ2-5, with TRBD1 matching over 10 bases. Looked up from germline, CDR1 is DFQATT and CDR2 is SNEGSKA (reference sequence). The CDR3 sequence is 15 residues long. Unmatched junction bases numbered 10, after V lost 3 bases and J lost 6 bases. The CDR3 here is CSASTPGQGKQTQYF. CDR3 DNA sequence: TGCAGTGCTAGTACTCCGGGACAGGGGAAGCAGACCCAGTACTTC.

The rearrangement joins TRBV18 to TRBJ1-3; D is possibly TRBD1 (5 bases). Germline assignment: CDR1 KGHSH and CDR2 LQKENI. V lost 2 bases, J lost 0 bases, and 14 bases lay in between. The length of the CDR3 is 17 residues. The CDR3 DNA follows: TGTGCCAGCTCACCATCCCACGGGGGTGTCTCTGGAAACACCATATATTTT. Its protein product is CASSPSHGGVSGNTIYF.

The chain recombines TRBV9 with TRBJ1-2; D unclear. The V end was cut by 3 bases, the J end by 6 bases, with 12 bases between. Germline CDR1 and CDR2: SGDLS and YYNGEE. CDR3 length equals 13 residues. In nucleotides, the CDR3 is TGTGCCAGCAGCGGACTGAATAAGGATGGCTACACCTTC. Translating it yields CASSGLNKDGYTF.

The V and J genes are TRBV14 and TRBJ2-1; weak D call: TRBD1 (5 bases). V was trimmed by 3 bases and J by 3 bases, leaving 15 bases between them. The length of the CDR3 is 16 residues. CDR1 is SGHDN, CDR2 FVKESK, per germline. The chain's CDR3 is CASSHPEQADYNEQFF. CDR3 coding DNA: TGTGCCAGCAGCCATCCTGAACAGGCCGACTACAATGAGCAGTTCTTC. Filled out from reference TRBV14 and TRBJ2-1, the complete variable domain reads EAGVTQFPSHSVIEKGQTVTLRCDPISGHDNLYWYRRVMGKEIKFLLHFVKESKQDESGMPNNRFLAERTGGTYSTLKVQPAELEDSGVYFCASSHPEQADYNEQFFGPGTRLTVL.

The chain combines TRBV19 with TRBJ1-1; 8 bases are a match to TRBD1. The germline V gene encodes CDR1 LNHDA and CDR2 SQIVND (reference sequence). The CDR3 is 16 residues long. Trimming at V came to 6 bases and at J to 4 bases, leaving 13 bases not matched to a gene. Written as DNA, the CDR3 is TGTGCCAGTAGCCTCCATCGAGACAGGGGAGGCACTGAAGCTTTCTTT. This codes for CASSLHRDRGGTEAFF.

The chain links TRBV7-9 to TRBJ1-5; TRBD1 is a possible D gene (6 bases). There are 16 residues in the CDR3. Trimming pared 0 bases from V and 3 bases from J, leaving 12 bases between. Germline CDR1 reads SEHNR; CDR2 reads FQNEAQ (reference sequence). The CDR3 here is CASSLAEGGVNQPQHF. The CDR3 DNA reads TGTGCCAGCAGCTTAGCGGAAGGGGGGGTCAATCAGCCCCAGCATTTT.

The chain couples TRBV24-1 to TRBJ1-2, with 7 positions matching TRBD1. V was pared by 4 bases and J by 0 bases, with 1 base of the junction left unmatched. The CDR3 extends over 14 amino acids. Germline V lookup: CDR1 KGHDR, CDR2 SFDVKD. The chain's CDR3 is CATSEGTANYGYTF. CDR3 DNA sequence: TGTGCCACCAGTGAAGGGACAGCTAACTATGGCTACACCTTC.

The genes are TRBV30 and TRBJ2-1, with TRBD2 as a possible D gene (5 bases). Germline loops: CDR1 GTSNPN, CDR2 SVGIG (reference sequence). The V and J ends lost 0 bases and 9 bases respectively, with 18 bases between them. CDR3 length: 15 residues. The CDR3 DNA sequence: TGTGCCTGGAGTGTATTTCTAGCCGGTAGGCGTGAGCAGTTCTTC. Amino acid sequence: CAWSVFLAGRREQFF.

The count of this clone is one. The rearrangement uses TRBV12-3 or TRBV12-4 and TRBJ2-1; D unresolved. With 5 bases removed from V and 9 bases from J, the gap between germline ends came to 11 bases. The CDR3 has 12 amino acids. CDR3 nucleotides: TGTGCCAGCAGTCTCTCCGGAGCTGAGCAGTTCTTC. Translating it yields CASSLSGAEQFF.

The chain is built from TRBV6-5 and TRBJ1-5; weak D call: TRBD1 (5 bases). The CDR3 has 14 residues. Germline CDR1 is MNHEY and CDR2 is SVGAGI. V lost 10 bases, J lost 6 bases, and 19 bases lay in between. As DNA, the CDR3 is TGTGCCATACAAGGGGCTCGAGAAAGTCAGCCCCAGCATTTT. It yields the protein CAIQGARESQPQHF.

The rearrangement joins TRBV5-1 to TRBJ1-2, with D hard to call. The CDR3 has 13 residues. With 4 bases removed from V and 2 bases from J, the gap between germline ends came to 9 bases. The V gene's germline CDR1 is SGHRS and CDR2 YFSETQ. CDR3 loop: CASSPGVNYGYTF. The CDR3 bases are TGCGCCAGCAGCCCCGGTGTAAACTATGGCTACACCTTC.

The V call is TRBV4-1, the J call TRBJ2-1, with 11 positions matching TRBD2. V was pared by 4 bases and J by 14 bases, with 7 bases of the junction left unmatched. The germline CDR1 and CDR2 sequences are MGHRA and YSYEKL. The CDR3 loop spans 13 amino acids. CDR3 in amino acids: CASSPIAGGPEFF. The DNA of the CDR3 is TGCGCCAGCAGCCCGATAGCGGGAGGGCCGGAGTTCTTC.

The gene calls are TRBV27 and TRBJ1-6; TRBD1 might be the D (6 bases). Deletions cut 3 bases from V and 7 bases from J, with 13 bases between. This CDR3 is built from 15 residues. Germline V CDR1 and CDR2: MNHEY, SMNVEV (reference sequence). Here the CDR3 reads CASSFLGGQNSPLHF. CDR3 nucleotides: TGTGCCAGCAGTTTCCTCGGGGGGCAAAATTCACCCCTCCACTTT.

The CDR3 sequence is CASSLQGIGMTEAFF. CDR3 sequence (DNA): TGTGCCAGCAGTCTCCAGGGGATTGGCATGACTGAAGCTTTCTTT. The chain employs TRBV2 and TRBJ1-1; D may be TRBD1 (6 bases). The germline CDR1 and CDR2 sequences are SNHLY and FYNNEI. V lost 5 bases, J lost 5 bases, and 18 bases lay in between. This CDR3 comprises 15 residues.

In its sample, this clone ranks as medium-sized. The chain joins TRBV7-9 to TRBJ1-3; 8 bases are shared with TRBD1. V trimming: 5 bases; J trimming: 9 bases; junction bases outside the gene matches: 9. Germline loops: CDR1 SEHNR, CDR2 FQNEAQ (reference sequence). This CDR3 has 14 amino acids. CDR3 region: CASSARQGLATIYF. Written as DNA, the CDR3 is TGTGCCAGCAGCGCACGACAGGGGCTAGCCACCATATATTTT.

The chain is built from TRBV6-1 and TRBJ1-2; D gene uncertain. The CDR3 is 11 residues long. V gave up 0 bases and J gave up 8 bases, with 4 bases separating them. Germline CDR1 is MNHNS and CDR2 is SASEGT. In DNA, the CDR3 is TGTGCCAGCAGTGAAGCGCGAGGCTACACCTTC. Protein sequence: CASSEARGYTF.

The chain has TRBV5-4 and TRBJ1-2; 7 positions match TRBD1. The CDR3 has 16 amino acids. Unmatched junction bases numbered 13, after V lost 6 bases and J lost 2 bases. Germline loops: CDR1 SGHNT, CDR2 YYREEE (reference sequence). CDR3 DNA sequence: TGTGCCAGCACTAGTCCGACCGGGACAGCAAACTATGGCTACACCTTC. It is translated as CASTSPTGTANYGYTF.

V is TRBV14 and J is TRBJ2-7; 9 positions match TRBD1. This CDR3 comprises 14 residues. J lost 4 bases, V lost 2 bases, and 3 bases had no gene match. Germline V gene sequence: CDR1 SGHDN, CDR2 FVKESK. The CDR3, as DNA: TGTGCCAGCAGCCAAACAGGGGGCGCGTACGAGCAGTACTTC. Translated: CASSQTGGAYEQYF.

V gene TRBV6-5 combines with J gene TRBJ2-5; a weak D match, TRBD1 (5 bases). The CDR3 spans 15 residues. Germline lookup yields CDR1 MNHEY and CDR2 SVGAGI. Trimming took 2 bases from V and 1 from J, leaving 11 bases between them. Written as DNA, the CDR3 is TGTGCCAGCAGTTACCTCGTGACAGCCCAAGAGACCCAGTACTTC. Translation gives CASSYLVTAQETQYF.

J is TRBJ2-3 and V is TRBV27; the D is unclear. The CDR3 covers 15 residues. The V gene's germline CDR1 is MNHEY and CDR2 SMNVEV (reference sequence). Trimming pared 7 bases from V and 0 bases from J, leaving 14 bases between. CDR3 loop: CASTYSHPSTDTQYF. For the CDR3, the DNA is TGTGCCAGCACCTATAGCCATCCTAGCACAGATACGCAGTATTTT.

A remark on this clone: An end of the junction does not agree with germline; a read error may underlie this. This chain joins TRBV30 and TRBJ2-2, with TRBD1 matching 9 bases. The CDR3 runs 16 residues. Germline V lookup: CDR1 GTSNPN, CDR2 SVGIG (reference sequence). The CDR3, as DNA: TGTGCCTGGAGGGAGACAGGGGGAACGAACGCCGGGGAGCTGTTTTTT. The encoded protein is CAWRETGGTNAGELFF.

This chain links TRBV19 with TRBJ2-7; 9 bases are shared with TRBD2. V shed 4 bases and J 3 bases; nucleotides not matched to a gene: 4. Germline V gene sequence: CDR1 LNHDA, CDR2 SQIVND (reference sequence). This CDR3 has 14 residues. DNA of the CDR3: TGTGCCAGTAGTAGGGATAGCGGGAGCTACGAGCAGTACTTC. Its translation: CASSRDSGSYEQYF.

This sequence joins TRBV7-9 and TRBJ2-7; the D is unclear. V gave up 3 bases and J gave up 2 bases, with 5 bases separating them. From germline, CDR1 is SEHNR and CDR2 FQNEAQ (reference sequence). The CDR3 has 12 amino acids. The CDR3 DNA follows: TGTGCCAGCAGCTTCGAGGCCTACGAGCAGTACTTC. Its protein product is CASSFEAYEQYF.

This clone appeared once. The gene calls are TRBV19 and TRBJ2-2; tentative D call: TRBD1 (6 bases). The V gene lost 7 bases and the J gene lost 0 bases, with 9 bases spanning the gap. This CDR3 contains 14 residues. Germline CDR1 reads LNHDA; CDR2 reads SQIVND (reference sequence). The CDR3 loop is CASMTGSNTGELFF. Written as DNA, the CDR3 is TGTGCCAGTATGACAGGCTCGAACACCGGGGAGCTGTTTTTT.